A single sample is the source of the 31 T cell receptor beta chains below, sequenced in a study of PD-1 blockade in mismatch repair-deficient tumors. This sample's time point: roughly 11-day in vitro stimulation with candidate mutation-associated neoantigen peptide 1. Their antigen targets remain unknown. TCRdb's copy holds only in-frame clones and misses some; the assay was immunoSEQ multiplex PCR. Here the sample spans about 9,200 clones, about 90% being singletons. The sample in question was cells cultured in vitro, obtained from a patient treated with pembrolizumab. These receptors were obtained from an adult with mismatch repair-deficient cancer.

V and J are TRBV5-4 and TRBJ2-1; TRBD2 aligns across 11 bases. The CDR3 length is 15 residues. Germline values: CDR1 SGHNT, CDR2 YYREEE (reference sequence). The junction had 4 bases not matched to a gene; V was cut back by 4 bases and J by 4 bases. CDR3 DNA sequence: TGTGCCAGCAGCCCGGGACTAGCGGAATACAATGAGCAGTTCTTC. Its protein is CASSPGLAEYNEQFF.

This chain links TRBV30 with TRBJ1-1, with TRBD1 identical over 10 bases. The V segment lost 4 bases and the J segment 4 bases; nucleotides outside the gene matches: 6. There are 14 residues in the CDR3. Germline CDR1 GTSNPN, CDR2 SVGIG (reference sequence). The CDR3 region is CAWTQDRGGTEAFF. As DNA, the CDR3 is TGTGCCTGGACCCAGGACAGGGGGGGCACTGAAGCTTTCTTT. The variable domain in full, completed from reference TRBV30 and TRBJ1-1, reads SQTIHQWPATLVQPVGSPLSLECTVEGTSNPNLYWYRQAAGRGLQLLFYSVGIGQISSEVPQNLSASRPQDRQFILSSKKLLLSDSGFYLCAWTQDRGGTEAFFGQGTRLTVV.

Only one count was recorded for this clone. CDR3 in amino acids: CASGGRAYEQYF. In DNA form, the CDR3 reads TGTGCCAGCGGTGGTCGAGCCTACGAGCAGTACTTC. V and J are TRBV7-9 and TRBJ2-7; D not certain. The ends were cut back, 8 bases at V and 2 bases at J, with 10 bases in the middle. Germline V CDR1 and CDR2: SEHNR, FQNEAQ (reference sequence). The CDR3 sequence is 12 residues long.

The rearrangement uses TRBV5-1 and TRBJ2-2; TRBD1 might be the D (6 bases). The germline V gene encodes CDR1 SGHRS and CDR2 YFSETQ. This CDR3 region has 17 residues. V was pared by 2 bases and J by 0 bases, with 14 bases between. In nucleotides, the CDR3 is TGCGCCAGCAGCTTATACAACAGGGAATCGAACACCGGGGAGCTGTTTTTT. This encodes CASSLYNRESNTGELFF.

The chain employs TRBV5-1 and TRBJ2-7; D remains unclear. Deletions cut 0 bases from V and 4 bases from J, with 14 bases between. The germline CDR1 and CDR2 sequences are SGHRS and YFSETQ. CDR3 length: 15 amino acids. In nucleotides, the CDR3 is TGCGCCAGCAGCTTGGGCCAGACCTCCGGTTACGAGCAGTACTTC. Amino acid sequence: CASSLGQTSGYEQYF. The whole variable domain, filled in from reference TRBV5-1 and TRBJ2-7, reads KAGVTQTPRYLIKTRGQQVTLSCSPISGHRSVSWYQQTPGQGLQFLFEYFSETQRNKGNFPGRFSGRQFSNSRSEMNVSTLELGDSALYLCASSLGQTSGYEQYFGPGTRLTVT.

CDR3: CASSRTGGSTYNEQFF. As DNA, the CDR3 is TGTGCCAGTAGCCGGACAGGGGGGTCCACCTACAATGAGCAGTTCTTC. The rearrangement links TRBV19 to TRBJ2-1; 10 bases are shared with TRBD1. This CDR3 contains 16 residues. Unmatched junction bases numbered 7, after V lost 6 bases and J lost 2 bases. CDR1 and CDR2 (germline): LNHDA, SQIVND (reference sequence).

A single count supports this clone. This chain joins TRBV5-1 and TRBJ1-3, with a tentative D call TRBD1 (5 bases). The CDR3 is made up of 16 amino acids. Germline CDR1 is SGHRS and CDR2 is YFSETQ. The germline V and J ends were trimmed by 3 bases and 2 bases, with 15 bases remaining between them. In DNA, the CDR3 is TGCGCCAGCAGCTACCAACCAGGGTCCACTGGAAACACCATATATTTT. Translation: CASSYQPGSTGNTIYF. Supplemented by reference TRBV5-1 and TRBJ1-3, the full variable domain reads KAGVTQTPRYLIKTRGQQVTLSCSPISGHRSVSWYQQTPGQGLQFLFEYFSETQRNKGNFPGRFSGRQFSNSRSEMNVSTLELGDSALYLCASSYQPGSTGNTIYFGEGSWLTVV.

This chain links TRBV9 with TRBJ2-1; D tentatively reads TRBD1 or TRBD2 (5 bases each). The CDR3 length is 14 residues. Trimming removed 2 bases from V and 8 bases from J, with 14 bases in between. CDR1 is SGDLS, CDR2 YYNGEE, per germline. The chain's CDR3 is CASSVLGETYEQFF. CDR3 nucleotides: TGTGCCAGCAGCGTTCTGGGGGAGACTTATGAGCAGTTCTTC.

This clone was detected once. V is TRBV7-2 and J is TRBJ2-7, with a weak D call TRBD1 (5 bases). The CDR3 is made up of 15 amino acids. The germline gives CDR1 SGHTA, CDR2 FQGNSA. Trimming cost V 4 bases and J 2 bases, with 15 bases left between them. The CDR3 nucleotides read TGTGCCAGCAGCTCCCAGGGATATCTCGCCTACGAGCAGTACTTC. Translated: CASSSQGYLAYEQYF. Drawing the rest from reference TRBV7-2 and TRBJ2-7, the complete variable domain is GAGVSQSPSNKVTEKGKDVELRCDPISGHTALYWYRQSLGQGLEFLIYFQGNSAPDKSGLPSDRFSAERTGGSVSTLTIQRTQQEDSAVYLCASSSQGYLAYEQYFGPGTRLTVT.

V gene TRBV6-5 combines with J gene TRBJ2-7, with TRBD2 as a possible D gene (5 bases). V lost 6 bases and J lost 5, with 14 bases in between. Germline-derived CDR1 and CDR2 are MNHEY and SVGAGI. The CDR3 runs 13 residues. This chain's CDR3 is CASRISSGNEQYF. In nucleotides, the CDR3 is TGTGCCAGCAGAATCTCGTCGGGGAACGAGCAGTACTTC.

This chain's CDR3 is CASSSGGYGYTF. CDR3 DNA: TGTGCCAGCAGTTCAGGGGGCTATGGCTACACCTTC. The chain carries TRBV6-5 and TRBJ1-2; 7 bases are a match to TRBD1. This CDR3 is built from 12 residues. Germline-derived CDR1 and CDR2 are MNHEY and SVGAGI. V dropped 4 bases and J dropped 4; count of bases not matched to a gene: 0.

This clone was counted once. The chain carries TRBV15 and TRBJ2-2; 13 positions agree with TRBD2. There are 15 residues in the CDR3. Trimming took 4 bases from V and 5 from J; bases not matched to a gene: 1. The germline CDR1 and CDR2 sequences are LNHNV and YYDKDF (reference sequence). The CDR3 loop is CATSKLAGGTGELFF. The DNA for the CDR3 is TGTGCCACCAGCAAACTAGCGGGAGGGACCGGGGAGCTGTTTTTT.

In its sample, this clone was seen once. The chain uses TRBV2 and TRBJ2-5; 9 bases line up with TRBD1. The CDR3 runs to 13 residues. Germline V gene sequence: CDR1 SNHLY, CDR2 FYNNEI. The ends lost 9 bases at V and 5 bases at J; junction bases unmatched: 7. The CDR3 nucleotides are TGTGCCAGATCACAGGGGGCTGTGGAGACCCAGTACTTC. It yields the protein CARSQGAVETQYF.

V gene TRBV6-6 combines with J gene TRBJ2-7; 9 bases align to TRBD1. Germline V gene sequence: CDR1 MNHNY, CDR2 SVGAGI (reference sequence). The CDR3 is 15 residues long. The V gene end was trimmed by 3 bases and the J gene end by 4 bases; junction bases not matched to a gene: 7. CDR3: CASSYSPGQGYEQYF. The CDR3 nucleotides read TGTGCCAGCAGTTATAGCCCGGGACAGGGTTACGAGCAGTACTTC.

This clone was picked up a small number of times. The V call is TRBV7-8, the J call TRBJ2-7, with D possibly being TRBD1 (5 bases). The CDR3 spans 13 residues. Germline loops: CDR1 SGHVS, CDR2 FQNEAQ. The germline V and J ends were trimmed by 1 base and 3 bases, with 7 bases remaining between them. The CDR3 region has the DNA TGTGCCAGCAGCTTAGATCAGGGCTACGAGCAGTACTTC. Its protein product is CASSLDQGYEQYF.

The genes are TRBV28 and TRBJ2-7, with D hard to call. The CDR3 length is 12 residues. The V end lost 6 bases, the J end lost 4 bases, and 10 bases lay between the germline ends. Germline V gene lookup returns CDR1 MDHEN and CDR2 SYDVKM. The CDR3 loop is CASRDPPYEQYF. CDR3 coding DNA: TGTGCCAGCAGGGATCCTCCATACGAGCAGTACTTC.

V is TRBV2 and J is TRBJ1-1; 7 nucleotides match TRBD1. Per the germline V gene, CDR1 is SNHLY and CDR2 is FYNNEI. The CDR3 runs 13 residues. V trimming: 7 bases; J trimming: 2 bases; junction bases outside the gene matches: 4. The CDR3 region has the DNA TGTGCCAGCACCCGGGACAGCAACACTGAAGCTTTCTTT. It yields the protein CASTRDSNTEAFF.

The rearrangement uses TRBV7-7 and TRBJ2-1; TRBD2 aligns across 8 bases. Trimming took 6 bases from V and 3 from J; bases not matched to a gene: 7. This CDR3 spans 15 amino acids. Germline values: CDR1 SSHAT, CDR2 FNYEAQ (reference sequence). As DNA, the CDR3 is TGTGCCAGCAGTCAAAGCGGGAGAGACTACAATGAGCAGTTCTTC. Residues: CASSQSGRDYNEQFF.

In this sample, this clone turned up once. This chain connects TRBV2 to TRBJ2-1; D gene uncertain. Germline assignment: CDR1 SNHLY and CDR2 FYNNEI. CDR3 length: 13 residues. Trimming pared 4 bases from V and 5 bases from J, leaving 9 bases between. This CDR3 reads CASSGDSNNEQFF. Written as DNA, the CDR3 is TGTGCCAGCAGTGGAGACTCGAACAATGAGCAGTTCTTC.

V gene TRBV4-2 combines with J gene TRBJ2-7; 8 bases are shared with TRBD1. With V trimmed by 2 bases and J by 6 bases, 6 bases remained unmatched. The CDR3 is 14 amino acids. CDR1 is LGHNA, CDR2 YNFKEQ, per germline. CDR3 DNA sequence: TGTGCCAGCAGCCAACAGGGGGCTTTCGGCGAGCAGTACTTC. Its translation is CASSQQGAFGEQYF.

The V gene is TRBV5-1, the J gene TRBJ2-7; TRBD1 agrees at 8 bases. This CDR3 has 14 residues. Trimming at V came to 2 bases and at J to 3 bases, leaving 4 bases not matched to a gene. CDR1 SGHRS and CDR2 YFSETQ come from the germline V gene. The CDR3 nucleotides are TGCGCCAGCAGCTTTCGACAGGGGAGCTACGAGCAGTACTTC. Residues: CASSFRQGSYEQYF.

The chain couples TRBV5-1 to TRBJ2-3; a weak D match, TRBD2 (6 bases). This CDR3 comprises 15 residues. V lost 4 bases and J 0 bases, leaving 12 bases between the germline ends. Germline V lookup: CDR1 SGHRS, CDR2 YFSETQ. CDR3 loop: CASSPGRLSTDTQYF. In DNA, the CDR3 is TGCGCCAGCAGCCCAGGGAGGCTGAGCACAGATACGCAGTATTTT.

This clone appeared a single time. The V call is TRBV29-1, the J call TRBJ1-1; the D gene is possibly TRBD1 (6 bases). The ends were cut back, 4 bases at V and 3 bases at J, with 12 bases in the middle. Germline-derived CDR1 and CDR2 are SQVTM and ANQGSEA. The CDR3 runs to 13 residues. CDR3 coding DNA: TGCAGCGTTGCCGACAGGTCTTACACTGAAGCTTTCTTT. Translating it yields CSVADRSYTEAFF.

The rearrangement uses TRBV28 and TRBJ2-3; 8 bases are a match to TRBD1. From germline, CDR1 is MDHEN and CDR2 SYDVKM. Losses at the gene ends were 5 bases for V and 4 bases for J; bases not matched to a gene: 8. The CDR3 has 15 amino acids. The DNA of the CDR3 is TGTGCCAGCAGTCCGTCGGACAGGGTGGCAGATACGCAGTATTTT. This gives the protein CASSPSDRVADTQYF.

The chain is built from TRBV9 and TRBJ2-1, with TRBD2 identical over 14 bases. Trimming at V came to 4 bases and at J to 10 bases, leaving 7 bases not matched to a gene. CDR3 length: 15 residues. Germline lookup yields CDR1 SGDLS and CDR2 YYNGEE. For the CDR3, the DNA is TGTGCCAGCAGCCCCCGACTAGCGGGAGGGGACGAGCAGTTCTTC. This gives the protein CASSPRLAGGDEQFF.

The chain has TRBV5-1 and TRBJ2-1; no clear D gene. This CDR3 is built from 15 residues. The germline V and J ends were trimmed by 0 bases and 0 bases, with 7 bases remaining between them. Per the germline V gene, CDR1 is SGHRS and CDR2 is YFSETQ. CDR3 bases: TGCGCCAGCAGCTTGGGTGCGAGCTCCTACAATGAGCAGTTCTTC. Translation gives CASSLGASSYNEQFF.

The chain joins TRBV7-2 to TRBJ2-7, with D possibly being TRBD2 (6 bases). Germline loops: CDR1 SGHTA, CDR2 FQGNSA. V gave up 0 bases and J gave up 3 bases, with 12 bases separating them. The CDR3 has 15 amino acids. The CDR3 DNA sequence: TGTGCCAGCAGCTTAGCCGGGACTCCCGTCTACGAGCAGTACTTC. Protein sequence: CASSLAGTPVYEQYF.

CDR3: CASRKSGSPSSYNEQFF. The CDR3 bases are TGTGCCAGTAGGAAGAGCGGGAGCCCGAGCTCCTACAATGAGCAGTTCTTC. The genes are TRBV19 and TRBJ2-1; TRBD2 matches 8 bases. This CDR3 spans 17 amino acids. V shed 6 bases, J shed 0 bases, and the junction held 10 bases outside the gene matches. CDR1 LNHDA and CDR2 SQIVND come from the germline V gene (reference sequence).

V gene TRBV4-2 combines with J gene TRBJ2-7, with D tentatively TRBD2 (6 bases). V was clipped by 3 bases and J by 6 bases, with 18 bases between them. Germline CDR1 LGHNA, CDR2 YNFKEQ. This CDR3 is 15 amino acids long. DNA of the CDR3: TGTGCCAGCAGCCAGTATGTTAGCGGAGTAGCCGAGCAGTACTTC. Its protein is CASSQYVSGVAEQYF.

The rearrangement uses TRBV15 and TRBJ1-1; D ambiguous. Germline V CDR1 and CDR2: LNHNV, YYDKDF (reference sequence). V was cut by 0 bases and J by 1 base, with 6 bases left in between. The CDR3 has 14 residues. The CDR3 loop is CATSRDRRNTEAFF. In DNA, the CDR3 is TGTGCCACCAGCAGAGATCGCCGGAACACTGAAGCTTTCTTT. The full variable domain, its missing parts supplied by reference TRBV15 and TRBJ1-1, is DAMVIQNPRYQVTQFGKPVTLSCSQTLNHNVMYWYQQKSSQAPKLLFHYYDKDFNNEADTPDNFQSRRPNTSFCFLDIRSPGLGDTAMYLCATSRDRRNTEAFFGQGTRLTVV.

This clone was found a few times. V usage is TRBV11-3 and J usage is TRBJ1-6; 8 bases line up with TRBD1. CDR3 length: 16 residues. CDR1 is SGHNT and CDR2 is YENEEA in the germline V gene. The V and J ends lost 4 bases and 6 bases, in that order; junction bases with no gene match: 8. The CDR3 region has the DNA TGTGCCAGCAGCTCCGACAGGGGTTTGGGTAATTCACCCCTCCACTTT. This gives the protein CASSSDRGLGNSPLHF. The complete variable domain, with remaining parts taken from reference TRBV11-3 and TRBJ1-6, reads EAGVVQSPRYKIIEKKQPVAFWCNPISGHNTLYWYLQNLGQGPELLIRYENEEAVDDSQLPKDRFSAERLKGVDSTLKIQPAELGDSAVYLCASSSDRGLGNSPLHFGNGTRLTVT.